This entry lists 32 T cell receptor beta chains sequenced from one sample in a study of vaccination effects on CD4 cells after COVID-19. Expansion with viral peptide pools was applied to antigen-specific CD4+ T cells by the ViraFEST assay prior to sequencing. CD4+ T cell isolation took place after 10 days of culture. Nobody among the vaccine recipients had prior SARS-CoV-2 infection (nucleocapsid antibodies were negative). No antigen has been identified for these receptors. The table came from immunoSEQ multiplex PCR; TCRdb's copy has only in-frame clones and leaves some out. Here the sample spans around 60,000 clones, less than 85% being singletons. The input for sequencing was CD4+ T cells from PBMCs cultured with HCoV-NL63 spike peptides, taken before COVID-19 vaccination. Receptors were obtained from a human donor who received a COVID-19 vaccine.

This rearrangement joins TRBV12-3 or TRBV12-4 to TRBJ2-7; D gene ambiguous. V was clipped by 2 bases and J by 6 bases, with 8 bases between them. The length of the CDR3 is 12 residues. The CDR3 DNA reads TGTGCCAGCAGTTTATTTCCCTCCGAGCAGTACGTC. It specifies CASSLFPSEQYV.

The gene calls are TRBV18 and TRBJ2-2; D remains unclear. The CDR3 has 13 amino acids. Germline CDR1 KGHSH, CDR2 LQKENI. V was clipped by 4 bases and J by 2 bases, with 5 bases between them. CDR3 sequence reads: CASSRGNTGELFF. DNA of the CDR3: TGTGCCAGCTCACGGGGAAACACCGGGGAGCTGTTTTTT.

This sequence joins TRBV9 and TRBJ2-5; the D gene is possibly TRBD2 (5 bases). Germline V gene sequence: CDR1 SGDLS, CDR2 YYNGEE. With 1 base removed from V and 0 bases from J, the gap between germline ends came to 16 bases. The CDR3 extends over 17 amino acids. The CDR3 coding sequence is TGTGCCAGCAGCGTACTTTCCGGGTGGGGAGACCAAGAGACCCAGTACTTC. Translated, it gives CASSVLSGWGDQETQYF. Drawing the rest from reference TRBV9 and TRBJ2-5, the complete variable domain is DSGVTQTPKHLITATGQRVTLRCSPRSGDLSVYWYQQSLDQGLQFLIQYYNGEERAKGNILERFSAQQFPDLHSELNLSSLELGDSALYFCASSVLSGWGDQETQYFGPGTRLLVL.

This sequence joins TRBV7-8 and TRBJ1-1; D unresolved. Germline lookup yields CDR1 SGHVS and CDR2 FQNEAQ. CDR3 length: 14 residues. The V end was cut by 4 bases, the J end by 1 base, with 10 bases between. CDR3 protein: CASSSGRGNTEAFF. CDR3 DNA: TGTGCCAGCAGCTCCGGTCGTGGGAACACTGAAGCTTTCTTT.

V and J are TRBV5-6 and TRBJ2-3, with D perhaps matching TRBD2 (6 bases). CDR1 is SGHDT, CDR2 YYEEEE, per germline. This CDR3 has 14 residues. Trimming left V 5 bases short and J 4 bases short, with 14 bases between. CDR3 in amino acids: CASSRRGLSDTQYF. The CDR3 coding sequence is TGTGCCAGCAGTAGGAGGGGCCTCTCAGATACGCAGTATTTT.

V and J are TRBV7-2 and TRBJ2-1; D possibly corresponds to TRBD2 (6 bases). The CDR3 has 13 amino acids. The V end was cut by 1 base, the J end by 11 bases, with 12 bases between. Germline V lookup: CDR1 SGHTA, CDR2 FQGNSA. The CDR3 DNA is TGTGCCAGCAGCTTAGTAGCGGCGGCTCAGCAGTTCTTC. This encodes CASSLVAAAQQFF.

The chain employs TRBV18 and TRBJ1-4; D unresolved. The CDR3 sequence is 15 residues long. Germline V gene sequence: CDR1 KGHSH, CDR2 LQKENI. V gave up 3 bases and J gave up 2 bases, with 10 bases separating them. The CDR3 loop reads CASSPQLGTNEKLFF. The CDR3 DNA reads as TGTGCCAGCTCACCTCAGCTGGGGACTAATGAAAAACTGTTTTTT.

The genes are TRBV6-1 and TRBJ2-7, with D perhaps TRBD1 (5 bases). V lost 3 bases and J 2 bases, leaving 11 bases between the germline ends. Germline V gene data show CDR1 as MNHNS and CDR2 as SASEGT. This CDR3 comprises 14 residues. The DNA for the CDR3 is TGTGCCAGCAGTGATAGGGGCCCAGCCTACGAGCAGTACGTC. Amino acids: CASSDRGPAYEQYV.

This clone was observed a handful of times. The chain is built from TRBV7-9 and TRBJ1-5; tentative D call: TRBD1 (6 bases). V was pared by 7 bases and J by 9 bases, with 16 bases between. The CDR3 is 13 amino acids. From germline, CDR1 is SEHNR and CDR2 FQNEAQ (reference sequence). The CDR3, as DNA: TGTGCCAGCACCCCGGGCAGGGGATCGCCCCAGCATTTT. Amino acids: CASTPGRGSPQHF.

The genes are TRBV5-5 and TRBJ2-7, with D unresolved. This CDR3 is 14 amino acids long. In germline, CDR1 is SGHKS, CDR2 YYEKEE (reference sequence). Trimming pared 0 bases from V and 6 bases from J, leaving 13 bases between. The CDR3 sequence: CASSLAGPSGEQYV. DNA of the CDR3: TGTGCCAGCAGCTTGGCTGGACCTTCGGGCGAGCAGTACGTC.

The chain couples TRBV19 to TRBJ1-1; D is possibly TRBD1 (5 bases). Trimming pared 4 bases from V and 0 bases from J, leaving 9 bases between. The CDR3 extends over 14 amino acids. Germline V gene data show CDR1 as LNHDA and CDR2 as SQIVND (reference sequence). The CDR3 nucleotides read TGTGCCAGTAGTACGGGACGGCTGAACACTGAAGCTTTCTTT. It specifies CASSTGRLNTEAFF.

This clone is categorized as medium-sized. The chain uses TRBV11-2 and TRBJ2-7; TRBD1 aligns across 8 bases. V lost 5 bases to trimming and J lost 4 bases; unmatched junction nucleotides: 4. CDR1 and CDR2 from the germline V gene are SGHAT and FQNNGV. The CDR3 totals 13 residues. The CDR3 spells CASSRQGRYEQYV. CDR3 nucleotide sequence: TGTGCCAGCAGCCGACAGGGGCGGTACGAGCAGTACGTC.

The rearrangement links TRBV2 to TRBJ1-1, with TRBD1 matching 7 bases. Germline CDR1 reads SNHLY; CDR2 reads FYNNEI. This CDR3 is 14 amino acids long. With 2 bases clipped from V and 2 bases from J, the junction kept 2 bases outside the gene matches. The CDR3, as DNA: TGTGCCAGCAGTGAACAAGGGGGCAACACTGAAGCTTTCTTT. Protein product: CASSEQGGNTEAFF.

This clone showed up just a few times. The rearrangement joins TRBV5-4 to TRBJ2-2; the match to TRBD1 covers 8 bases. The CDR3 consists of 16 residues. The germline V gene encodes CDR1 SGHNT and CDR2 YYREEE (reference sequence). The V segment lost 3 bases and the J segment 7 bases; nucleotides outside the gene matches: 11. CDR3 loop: CASSWDTDREGGELFF. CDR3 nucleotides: TGTGCCAGCAGCTGGGACACGGACAGGGAAGGCGGGGAGCTGTTTTTT.

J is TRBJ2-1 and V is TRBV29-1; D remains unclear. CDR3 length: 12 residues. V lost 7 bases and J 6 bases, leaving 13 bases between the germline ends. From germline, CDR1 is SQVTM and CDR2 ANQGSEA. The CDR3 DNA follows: TGCAGCGAGGGCCCCCCGGGCAATGAGCAGTTCTTC. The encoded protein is CSEGPPGNEQFF.

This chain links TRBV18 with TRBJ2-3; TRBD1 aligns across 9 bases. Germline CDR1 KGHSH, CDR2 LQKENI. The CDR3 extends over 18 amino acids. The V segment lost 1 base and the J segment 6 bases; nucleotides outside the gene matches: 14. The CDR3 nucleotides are TGTGCCAGCTCACCACGAACAGGGGGCCTGACCCAGTTCGATACGCAGTATTTT. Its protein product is CASSPRTGGLTQFDTQYF.

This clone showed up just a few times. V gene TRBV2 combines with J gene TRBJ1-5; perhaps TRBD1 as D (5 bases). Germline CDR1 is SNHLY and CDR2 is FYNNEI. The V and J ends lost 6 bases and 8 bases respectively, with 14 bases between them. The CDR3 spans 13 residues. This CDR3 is CASSRGPVEPQHF. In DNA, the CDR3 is TGTGCCAGCAGCCGGGGACCCGTTGAGCCCCAGCATTTT.

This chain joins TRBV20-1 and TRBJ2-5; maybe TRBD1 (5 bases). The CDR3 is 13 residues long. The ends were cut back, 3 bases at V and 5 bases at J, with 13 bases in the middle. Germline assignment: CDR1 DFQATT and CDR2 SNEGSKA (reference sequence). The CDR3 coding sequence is TGCAGTGCTAGTCCCCTGCAGGGTGAGACCCAGTACTTC. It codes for CSASPLQGETQYF.

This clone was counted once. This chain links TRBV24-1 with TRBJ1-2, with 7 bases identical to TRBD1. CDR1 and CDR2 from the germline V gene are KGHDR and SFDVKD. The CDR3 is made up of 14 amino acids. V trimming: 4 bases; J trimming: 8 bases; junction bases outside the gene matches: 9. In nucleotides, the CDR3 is TGTGCCACCAGTGAGTCATGGGACAGCCAGGGCTACACCTTC. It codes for CATSESWDSQGYTF.

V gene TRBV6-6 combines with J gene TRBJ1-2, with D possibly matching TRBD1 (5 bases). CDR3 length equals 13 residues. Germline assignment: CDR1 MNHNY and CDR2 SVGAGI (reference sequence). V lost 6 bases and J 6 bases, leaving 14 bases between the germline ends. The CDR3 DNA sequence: TGTGCCAGCAGCCGTCCGGGAGGGGATGGCTACACCTTC. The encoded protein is CASSRPGGDGYTF.

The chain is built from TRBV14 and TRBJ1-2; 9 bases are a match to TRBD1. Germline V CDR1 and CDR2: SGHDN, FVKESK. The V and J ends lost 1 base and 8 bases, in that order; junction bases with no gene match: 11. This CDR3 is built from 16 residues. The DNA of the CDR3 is TGTGCCAGCAGCCAAGTTTCTGGCACAGGGGGCGGAGGCTACACCTTC. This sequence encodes CASSQVSGTGGGGYTF.

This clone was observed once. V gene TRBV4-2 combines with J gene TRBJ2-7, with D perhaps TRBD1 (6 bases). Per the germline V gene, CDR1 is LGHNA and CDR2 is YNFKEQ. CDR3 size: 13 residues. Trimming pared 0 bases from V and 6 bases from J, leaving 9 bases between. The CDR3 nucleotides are TGTGCCAGCAGCCAAGACCCAGGGGCCGAGCAGTACGTC. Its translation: CASSQDPGAEQYV.

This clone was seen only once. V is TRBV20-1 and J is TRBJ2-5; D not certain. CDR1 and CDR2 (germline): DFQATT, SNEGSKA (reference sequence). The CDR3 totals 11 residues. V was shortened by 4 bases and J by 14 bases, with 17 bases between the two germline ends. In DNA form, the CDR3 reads TGCAGTGCTACCCTTGTAGGGTTTCCATACTTC. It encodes CSATLVGFPYF.

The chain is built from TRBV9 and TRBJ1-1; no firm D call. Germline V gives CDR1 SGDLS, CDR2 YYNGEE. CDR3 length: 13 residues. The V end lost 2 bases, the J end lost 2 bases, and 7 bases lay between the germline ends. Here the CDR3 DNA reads TGTGCCAGCAGCGTCGAATTAAACACTGAAGCTTTCTTT. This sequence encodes CASSVELNTEAFF. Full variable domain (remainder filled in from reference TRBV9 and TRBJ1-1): DSGVTQTPKHLITATGQRVTLRCSPRSGDLSVYWYQQSLDQGLQFLIQYYNGEERAKGNILERFSAQQFPDLHSELNLSSLELGDSALYFCASSVELNTEAFFGQGTRLTVV.

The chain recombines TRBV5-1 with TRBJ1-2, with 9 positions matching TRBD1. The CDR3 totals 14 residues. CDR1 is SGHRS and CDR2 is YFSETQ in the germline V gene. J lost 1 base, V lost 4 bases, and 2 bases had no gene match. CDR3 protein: CASSEGQGNYGYTF. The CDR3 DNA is TGCGCCAGCAGCGAGGGACAGGGTAACTATGGCTACACCTTC. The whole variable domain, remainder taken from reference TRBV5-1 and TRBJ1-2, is KAGVTQTPRYLIKTRGQQVTLSCSPISGHRSVSWYQQTPGQGLQFLFEYFSETQRNKGNFPGRFSGRQFSNSRSEMNVSTLELGDSALYLCASSEGQGNYGYTFGSGTRLTVV.

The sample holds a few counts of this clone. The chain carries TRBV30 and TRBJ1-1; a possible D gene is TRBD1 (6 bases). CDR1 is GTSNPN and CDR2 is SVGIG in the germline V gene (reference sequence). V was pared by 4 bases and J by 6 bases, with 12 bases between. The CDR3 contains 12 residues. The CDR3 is CAWNRDVAEAFF. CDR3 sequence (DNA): TGTGCCTGGAACAGGGATGTGGCTGAAGCTTTCTTT.

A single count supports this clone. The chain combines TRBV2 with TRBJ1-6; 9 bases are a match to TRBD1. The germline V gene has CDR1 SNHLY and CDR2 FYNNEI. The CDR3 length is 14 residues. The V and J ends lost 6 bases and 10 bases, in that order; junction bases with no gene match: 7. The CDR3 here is CASSTGTGISPLHF. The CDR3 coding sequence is TGTGCCAGCAGCACCGGGACAGGGATCTCACCCCTCCACTTT.

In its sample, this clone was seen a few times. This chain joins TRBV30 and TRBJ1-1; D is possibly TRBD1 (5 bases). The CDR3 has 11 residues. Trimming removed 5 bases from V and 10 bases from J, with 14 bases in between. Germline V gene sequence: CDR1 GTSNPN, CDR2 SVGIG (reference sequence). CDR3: CAWGTAYTAFF. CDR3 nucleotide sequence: TGTGCCTGGGGGACGGCATATACAGCTTTCTTT.

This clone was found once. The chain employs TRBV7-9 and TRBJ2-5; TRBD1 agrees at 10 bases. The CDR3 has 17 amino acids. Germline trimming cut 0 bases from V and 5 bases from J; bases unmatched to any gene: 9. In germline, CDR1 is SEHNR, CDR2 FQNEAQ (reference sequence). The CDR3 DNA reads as TGTGCCAGCAGCTTAGCGATACGGACAGGGGGGGCCGAGACCCAGTACTTC. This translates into CASSLAIRTGGAETQYF.

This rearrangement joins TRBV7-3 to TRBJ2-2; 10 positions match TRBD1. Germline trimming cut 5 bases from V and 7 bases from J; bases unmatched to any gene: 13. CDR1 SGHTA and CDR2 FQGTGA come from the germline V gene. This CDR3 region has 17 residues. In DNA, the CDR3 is TGTGCCAGCAGCCCAAAGGGGGACAGGGGTCAGGACGGGGAGCTGTTTTTT. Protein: CASSPKGDRGQDGELFF.

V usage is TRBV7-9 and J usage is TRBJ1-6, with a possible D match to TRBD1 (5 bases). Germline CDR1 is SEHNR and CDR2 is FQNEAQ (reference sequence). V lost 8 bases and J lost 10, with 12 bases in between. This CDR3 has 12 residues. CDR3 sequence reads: CASDGEGSPLHF. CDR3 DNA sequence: TGTGCCAGCGATGGGGAGGGGTCACCCCTCCACTTT.

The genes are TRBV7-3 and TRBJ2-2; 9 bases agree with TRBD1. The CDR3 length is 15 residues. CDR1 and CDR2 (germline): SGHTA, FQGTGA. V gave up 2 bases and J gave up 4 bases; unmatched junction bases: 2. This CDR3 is CASSLLGQGTGELFF. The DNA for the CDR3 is TGTGCCAGCAGCTTATTGGGACAGGGCACCGGGGAGCTGTTTTTT.